These 8 T cell receptor beta chains came from one sample sequenced in a study of T-cell reconstitution after alpha-beta-depleted transplantation in children. It was with unique molecular identifiers that the TCRbeta library was prepared. TCRdb passed the PCR reads through MiXCR, listing each CDR3 protein once. The profile shows 450,000 to 500,000 distinct CDR3 sequences, about an eighth of them singletons. The sample was PBMCs from the stem cell graft donor, taken from the stem cell graft. The receptor source for this set is a human donor who donated a stem cell graft to a child with combined immunodeficiency.

This clonotype was seen more than once but under ten times. The chain employs TRBV4-3 and TRBJ2-7, with TRBD1 identical over 8 bases. The CDR3 is made up of 16 amino acids. Trimming took 0 bases from V and 6 from J; bases not matched to a gene: 10. The germline CDR1 and CDR2 sequences are LGHNA and YSLEER. This CDR3 reads CASSQEVTAGGSEQYF. The CDR3 DNA is TGCGCCAGCAGCCAAGAGGTGACGGCAGGGGGCAGCGAGCAGTACTTC.

This clonotype has a handful of counts. An end of the junction does not agree with germline; a read error may underlie this. The chain uses TRBV29-1 and TRBJ2-1; D might be TRBD1 (6 bases). Germline V gene lookup returns CDR1 SQVTM and CDR2 ANQGSEA. This CDR3 is 9 amino acids long. The CDR3 here is CSVESDRSF. In DNA, the CDR3 is TGCAGCGTTGAGTCTGACAGGTCCTTC.

The sample holds a few counts of this clonotype. The CDR3 spells CASSPRTSGNTIYF. Written as DNA, the CDR3 is TGTGCCAGCAGCCCTCGGACCTCTGGAAACACCATATATTTT. This rearrangement joins TRBV7-8 to TRBJ1-3, with D hard to call. The CDR3 sequence is 14 residues long. The V and J ends lost 5 bases and 0 bases respectively, with 8 bases between them. Germline CDR1 and CDR2: SGHVS and FQNEAQ. The full variable domain, in which reference TRBV7-8 and TRBJ1-3 provide the parts outside the CDR3, is GAGVSQSPRYKVAKRGQDVALRCDPISGHVSLFWYQQALGQGPEFLTYFQNEAQLDKSGLPSDRFFAERPEGSVSTLKIQRTQQEDSAVYLCASSPRTSGNTIYFGEGSWLTVV.

This clonotype was counted ten times or more. The chain joins TRBV9 to TRBJ2-1; 7 positions agree with TRBD2. Germline V lookup: CDR1 SGDLS, CDR2 YYNGEE. This CDR3 comprises 17 residues. V gave up 3 bases and J gave up 0 bases; unmatched junction bases: 9. The CDR3 region has the DNA TGTGCCAGCAGCGGCTCGAGCGGGACTTACTCCTACAATGAGCAGTTCTTC. Translated: CASSGSSGTYSYNEQFF.

This clonotype was seen a few times. V gene TRBV4-3 combines with J gene TRBJ2-7; 8 bases map to TRBD1. The V and J ends lost 4 bases and 1 base, in that order; junction bases with no gene match: 6. Germline loops: CDR1 LGHNA, CDR2 YSLEER. This CDR3 comprises 15 residues. CDR3 bases: TGCGCCAGCAGCCCTCGGACAGGGCTTTCCTACGAGCAGTACTTC. Translated, it gives CASSPRTGLSYEQYF.

The chain recombines TRBV25-1 with TRBJ2-7; 7 nucleotides align to TRBD2. The CDR3 loop spans 14 amino acids. V gave up 3 bases and J gave up 2 bases; unmatched junction bases: 4. Germline CDR1 reads MGHDK; CDR2 reads SYGVNS. The CDR3 nucleotides are TGTGCCAGCAGTGAGGGGGGGGGAACCTACGAGCAGTACTTC. Its translation: CASSEGGGTYEQYF.

This clonotype was counted at least ten times. This rearrangement joins TRBV9 to TRBJ2-6; 8 nucleotides match TRBD2. Trimming cost V 4 bases and J 4 bases; bases outside gene matches: 7. The germline V gene has CDR1 SGDLS and CDR2 YYNGEE. The CDR3 loop spans 16 amino acids. This CDR3 reads CASSPRTSNGANVLTF. The DNA of the CDR3 is TGTGCCAGCAGCCCCCGGACTAGCAACGGGGCCAACGTCCTGACTTTC.

A remark on this clonotype: One junction end does not reproduce the germline sequence, and a read error may be involved. The genes are TRBV7-9 and TRBJ2-1, with D perhaps matching TRBD1 (5 bases). This CDR3 contains 12 residues. Germline CDR1 reads SEHNR; CDR2 reads FQNEAQ (reference sequence). The CDR3: CASSWGYIEQFF. CDR3 nucleotides: TGTGCCAGCAGTTGGGGCTACATTGAGCAGTTCTTC. Based on the CDR3 plus reference TRBV7-9 and TRBJ2-1, the full variable domain is DTGVSQNPRHKITKRGQNVTFRCDPISEHNRLYWYRQTLGQGPEFLTYFQNEAQLEKSRLLSDRFSAERPKGSFSTLEIQRTEQGDSAMYLCASSWGYIEQFFGPGTRLTVL.